The T cell receptor (beta chain) under discussion was sequenced for a study of blood T cell repertoires in COVID-19. V was trimmed by 4 bases and J by 9 bases, leaving 7 bases between them. The CDR3 extends over 12 amino acids. Looked up from germline, CDR1 is SNHLY and CDR2 is FYNNEI. Clones were read by immunoSEQ multiplex PCR, and TCRdb kept only the in-frame ones, dropping some. The repertoire holds about 140,000 clones, with about 90% as singletons. Material: peripheral blood. The chain uses TRBV2 and TRBJ1-6; possibly TRBD1 for D (5 bases). The clonotype was recovered from a woman in her sixties with acute or convalescent COVID-19. For the CDR3, the DNA is TGTGCCAGCAGTGTAAGGGGTTCACCCCTCCACTTT. This encodes CASSVRGSPLHF.